One and the same sample provided the 21 T cell receptor beta chains below, sequenced in a study of blood T cell repertoires in COVID-19. The data were produced by immunoSEQ multiplex PCR, yet TCRdb's version contains in-frame clones alone and is incomplete. The data show about 160,000 clones, about 85% seen once. The source material was PBMCs or T cells enriched from blood (not recorded which). The source is a woman between 45 and 65 years old who had recovered from COVID-19.

The table lists this clone with a few counts. Additional DNA sequences in this sample encode the identical CDR3. The rearrangement uses TRBV7-2 and TRBJ2-7; possibly TRBD1 for D (5 bases). V was clipped by 3 bases and J by 3 bases, with 9 bases between them. Germline CDR1 reads SGHTA; CDR2 reads FQGNSA. This CDR3 comprises 13 residues. The CDR3: CASSFEQGYEQYF. The CDR3 nucleotides read TGTGCCAGCAGCTTTGAGCAGGGCTACGAGCAGTACTTC.

This chain uses TRBV7-2 with TRBJ1-5; no reliable D call. Between the trimmed V and J ends, which lost 1 base and 8 bases, there was a span of 21 bases. Germline CDR1 is SGHTA and CDR2 is FQGNSA. The CDR3 length is 17 residues. This chain's CDR3 is CASSLVSATMGVEPQHF. The CDR3 DNA is TGTGCCAGCAGCTTAGTTTCAGCGACAATGGGAGTGGAGCCCCAGCATTTT.

The chain joins TRBV6-5 to TRBJ1-1, with a tentative D call TRBD1 (5 bases). V was pared by 8 bases and J by 0 bases, with 13 bases between. Per germline, CDR1 MNHEY and CDR2 SVGAGI. The CDR3 totals 14 residues. The DNA for the CDR3 is TGTGCCAGCTGCCCTGGAGGGGTGAACACTGAAGCTTTCTTT. It translates to CASCPGGVNTEAFF.

There are a few counts of this clone. The V and J genes are TRBV10-1 and TRBJ2-1; the match to TRBD2 covers 9 bases. Germline lookup yields CDR1 WNHNN and CDR2 SYGVQD (reference sequence). V dropped 3 bases and J dropped 6; count of bases not matched to a gene: 15. The CDR3 loop spans 18 amino acids. The CDR3 coding sequence is TGCGCCAGCAGTGAAACCCTCAGTAGCGGGAGTCACGGCAATGAGCAGTTCTTC. Its protein is CASSETLSSGSHGNEQFF.

The genes are TRBV7-9 and TRBJ1-3; a possible D gene is TRBD1 (6 bases). The CDR3 is made up of 15 amino acids. The V end was cut by 1 base, the J end by 2 bases, with 9 bases between. The germline V gene encodes CDR1 SEHNR and CDR2 FQNEAQ (reference sequence). The CDR3 spells CASSLGTGTGNTIYF. The DNA of the CDR3 is TGTGCCAGCAGCTTAGGTACAGGGACTGGAAACACCATATATTTT.

The J gene is TRBJ1-3, the V gene TRBV12-5, with D unclear. The CDR3 covers 15 residues. Germline CDR1 reads LGHNT; CDR2 reads FRNRAP. The V end was cut by 3 bases, the J end by 5 bases, with 14 bases between. The CDR3 loop reads CASGFPSLSRNTIYF. CDR3 DNA sequence: TGTGCTAGTGGTTTTCCCTCCCTATCTAGAAACACCATATATTTT.

The chain has TRBV28 and TRBJ1-1; 8 nucleotides match TRBD1. Germline CDR1 is MDHEN and CDR2 is SYDVKM. V gave up 6 bases and J gave up 5 bases; unmatched junction bases: 2. This CDR3 contains 12 residues. DNA for the CDR3: TGTGCCAGCAGCCGGGACAGGACTGAAGCTTTCTTT. This translates into CASSRDRTEAFF.

This chain uses TRBV19 with TRBJ1-4; unclear D gene. Trimming pared 0 bases from V and 4 bases from J, leaving 9 bases between. Germline V CDR1 and CDR2: LNHDA, SQIVND (reference sequence). The CDR3 has 15 residues. CDR3 nucleotides: TGTGCCAGTAGTATAGAGGGCAGCTTTAATGAAAAACTGTTTTTT. Protein: CASSIEGSFNEKLFF.

The rearrangement links TRBV25-1 to TRBJ1-2, with unresolved D. There are 12 residues in the CDR3. CDR1 is MGHDK, CDR2 SYGVNS, per germline. The V end lost 3 bases, the J end lost 4 bases, and 6 bases lay between the germline ends. The CDR3 is CASSDRSYGYTF. CDR3 DNA sequence: TGTGCCAGCAGTGACAGGTCCTATGGCTACACCTTC.

The rearrangement links TRBV9 to TRBJ2-7; 9 nucleotides line up with TRBD1. The CDR3 totals 14 residues. The V segment lost 4 bases and the J segment 1 base; nucleotides outside the gene matches: 3. The germline CDR1 and CDR2 sequences are SGDLS and YYNGEE. The CDR3 protein is CASSLGQGSYEQYF. CDR3 coding DNA: TGTGCCAGCAGCCTCGGACAGGGGTCCTACGAGCAGTACTTC.

In the case of this clone: Its ends do not fully match the called genes, so a read error is possible. The gene calls are TRBV7-7 and TRBJ2-7; 10 bases align to TRBD1. The CDR3 has 15 amino acids. Germline CDR1 SSHAT, CDR2 FNYEAQ (reference sequence). The CDR3 here is CASSPGTGVSYEQYF. The CDR3 DNA follows: TGTGCTAGCAGCCCAGGGACAGGGGTCTCCTACGAGCAGTACTTC.

The chain couples TRBV3-1 (or the pseudogene TRBV3-2) to TRBJ2-7, with 14 nucleotides matching TRBD2. V gave up 4 bases and J gave up 2 bases; unmatched junction bases: 7. The germline V gene has CDR1 LGHDT and CDR2 YNNKEL (reference sequence). CDR3 size: 17 residues. In nucleotides, the CDR3 is TGTGCCAGCAGCCGCACGGGACTAGCGGGGGACCCCTACGAGCAGTACTTC. Encoded protein: CASSRTGLAGDPYEQYF.

The chain links TRBV29-1 to TRBJ2-3; no clear D gene. Per the germline V gene, CDR1 is SQVTM and CDR2 is ANQGSEA. The V gene lost 1 base and the J gene lost 2 bases, with 10 bases spanning the gap. This CDR3 is built from 14 residues. CDR3 nucleotides: TGCAGCGTTGAAGGTCTAGTGGACACAGATACGCAGTATTTT. It codes for CSVEGLVDTDTQYF.

This chain links TRBV18 with TRBJ1-1; 7 nucleotides match TRBD1. Germline V lookup: CDR1 KGHSH, CDR2 LQKENI. The CDR3 is 15 amino acids. Trimming removed 0 bases from V and 1 base from J; junction bases left unmatched: 2. CDR3 region: CASSPPGTENTEAFF. The CDR3 DNA follows: TGTGCCAGCTCACCACCCGGGACAGAGAACACTGAAGCTTTCTTT.

This clone was found a few times. The chain employs TRBV7-2 and TRBJ2-3; the match to TRBD1 covers 8 bases. V lost 5 bases to trimming and J lost 4 bases; unmatched junction nucleotides: 5. Germline CDR1 SGHTA, CDR2 FQGNSA. The CDR3 consists of 14 residues. Here the CDR3 DNA reads TGTGCCAGCAGCCTCCGACAGGGGTCAGATACGCAGTATTTT. Translating it yields CASSLRQGSDTQYF.

This chain uses TRBV5-1 with TRBJ2-7, with no clear D. V was shortened by 4 bases and J by 0 bases, with 8 bases between the two germline ends. The CDR3 is 13 amino acids. Germline loops: CDR1 SGHRS, CDR2 YFSETQ. CDR3 nucleotide sequence: TGCGCCAGCAGCCCCGACAACTCCTACGAGCAGTACTTC. Translation gives CASSPDNSYEQYF.

V and J are TRBV18 and TRBJ2-2; no clear D. The CDR3 loop spans 14 amino acids. V was trimmed by 5 bases and J by 3 bases, leaving 10 bases between them. Germline V gives CDR1 KGHSH, CDR2 LQKENI. Here the CDR3 reads CASSGFGDTGELFF. The CDR3, as DNA: TGTGCCAGCTCAGGTTTCGGAGACACCGGGGAGCTGTTTTTT.

The CDR3 DNA reads TGTGCCAGCAGGTCCGGGGGTAAAGCCAAAAACATTCAGTACTTC. Its translation is CASRSGGKAKNIQYF. J is TRBJ2-4 and V is TRBV27; maybe TRBD2 (6 bases). The CDR3 has 15 amino acids. CDR1 is MNHEY, CDR2 SMNVEV, per germline (reference sequence). Trimming removed 6 bases at V and 0 bases at J, with 12 bases between.

The J gene is TRBJ2-5, the V gene TRBV10-3; 9 positions agree with TRBD2. After removal of 7 bases from V and 0 bases from J, the junction contained 6 bases not matched to a gene. The length of the CDR3 is 15 residues. Germline V gene lookup returns CDR1 ENHRY and CDR2 SYGVKD. CDR3 sequence reads: CAIKGTSKDQETQYF. CDR3 DNA: TGTGCCATCAAAGGGACTAGCAAGGACCAAGAGACCCAGTACTTC.

This chain links TRBV6-5 with TRBJ1-1, with TRBD1 matching 9 bases. This CDR3 has 14 residues. The V and J ends lost 6 bases and 9 bases, in that order; junction bases with no gene match: 11. Per the germline V gene, CDR1 is MNHEY and CDR2 is SVGAGI. The CDR3 coding sequence is TGTGCCAGCAGGAAACAGGGGGCGCGGGGCCAAGCTTTCTTT. Its protein product is CASRKQGARGQAFF.

This clone came up once. The chain has TRBV7-3 and TRBJ2-1; tentative D call: TRBD2 (5 bases). The ends were cut back, 2 bases at V and 15 bases at J, with 17 bases in the middle. This CDR3 has 13 amino acids. Germline-derived CDR1 and CDR2 are SGHTA and FQGTGA. The CDR3 DNA sequence: TGTGCCAGCAGCTTAGTCGAGGGCGCCTACTTGTTCTTC. It translates to CASSLVEGAYLFF. Full variable domain (rest looked up from reference TRBV7-3 and TRBJ2-1): GAGVSQTPSNKVTEKGKYVELRCDPISGHTALYWYRQSLGQGPEFLIYFQGTGAADDSGLPNDRFFAVRPEGSVSTLKIQRTERGDSAVYLCASSLVEGAYLFFGPGTRLTVL.